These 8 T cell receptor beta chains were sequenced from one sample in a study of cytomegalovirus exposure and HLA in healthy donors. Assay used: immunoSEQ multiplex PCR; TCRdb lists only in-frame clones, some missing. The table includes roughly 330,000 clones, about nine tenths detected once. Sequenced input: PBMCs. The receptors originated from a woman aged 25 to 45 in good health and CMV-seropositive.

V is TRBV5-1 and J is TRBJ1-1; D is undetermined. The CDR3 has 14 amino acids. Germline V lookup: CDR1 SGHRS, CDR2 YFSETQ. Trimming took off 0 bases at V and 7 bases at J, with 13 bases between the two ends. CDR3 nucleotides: TGCGCCAGCAGCTTGGGGGGAGCTAACTTTGAAGCTTTCTTT. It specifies CASSLGGANFEAFF.

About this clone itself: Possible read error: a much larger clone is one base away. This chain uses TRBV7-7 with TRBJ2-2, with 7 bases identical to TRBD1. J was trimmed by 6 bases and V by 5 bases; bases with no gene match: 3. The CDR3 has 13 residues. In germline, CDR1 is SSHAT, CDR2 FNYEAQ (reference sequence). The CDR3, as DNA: TGTGCCAGCAGCCACGACAGGGCCGGGGAGCTGTTTTTT. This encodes CASSHDRAGELFF. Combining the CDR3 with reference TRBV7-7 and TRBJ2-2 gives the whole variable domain GAGVSQSPRYKVTKRGQDVTLRCDPISSHATLYWYQQALGQGPEFLTYFNYEAQPDKSGLPSDRFSAERPEGSISTLTIQRTEQRDSAMYRCASSHDRAGELFFGEGSRLTVL.

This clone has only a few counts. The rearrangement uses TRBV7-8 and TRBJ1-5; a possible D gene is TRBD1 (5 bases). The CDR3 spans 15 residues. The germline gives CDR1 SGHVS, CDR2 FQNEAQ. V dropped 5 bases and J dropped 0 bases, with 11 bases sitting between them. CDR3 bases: TGTGCCAGCAGCGAGAGGGGCGATAGCAATCAGCCCCAGCATTTT. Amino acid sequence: CASSERGDSNQPQHF.

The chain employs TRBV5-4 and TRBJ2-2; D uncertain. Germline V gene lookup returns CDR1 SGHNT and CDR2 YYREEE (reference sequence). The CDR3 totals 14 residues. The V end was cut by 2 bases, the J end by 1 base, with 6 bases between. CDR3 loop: CASSFRQNTGELFF. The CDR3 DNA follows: TGTGCCAGCAGCTTTAGACAGAACACCGGGGAGCTGTTTTTT.

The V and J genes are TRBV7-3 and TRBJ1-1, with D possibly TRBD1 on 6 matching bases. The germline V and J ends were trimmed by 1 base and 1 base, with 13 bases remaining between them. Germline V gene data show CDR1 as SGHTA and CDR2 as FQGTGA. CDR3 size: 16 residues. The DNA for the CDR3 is TGTGCCAGCAGCTTAATCTATCCGACAGGGAACACTGAAGCTTTCTTT. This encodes CASSLIYPTGNTEAFF.

CDR3 amino acids: CASSQDKGTEAFF. CDR3 coding DNA: TGCGCCAGCAGCCAAGATAAGGGGACTGAAGCTTTCTTT. This sequence joins TRBV4-3 and TRBJ1-1; a possible D gene is TRBD1 (5 bases). The length of the CDR3 is 13 residues. Germline CDR1 is LGHNA and CDR2 is YSLEER. V lost 0 bases, J lost 5 bases, and 7 bases lay in between.

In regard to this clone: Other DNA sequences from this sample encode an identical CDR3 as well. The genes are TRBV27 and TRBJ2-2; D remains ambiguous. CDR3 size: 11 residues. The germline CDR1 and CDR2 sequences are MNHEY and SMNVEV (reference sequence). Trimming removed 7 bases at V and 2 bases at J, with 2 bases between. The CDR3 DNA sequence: TGTGCCAGCACTAACACCGGGGAGCTGTTTTTT. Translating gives CASTNTGELFF.

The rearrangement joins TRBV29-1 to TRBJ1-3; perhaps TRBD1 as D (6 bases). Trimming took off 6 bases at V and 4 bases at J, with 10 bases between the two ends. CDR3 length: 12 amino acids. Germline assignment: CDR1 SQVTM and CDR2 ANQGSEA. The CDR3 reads CSVQGEGNTIYF. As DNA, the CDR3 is TGCAGCGTACAGGGAGAGGGAAACACCATATATTTT.